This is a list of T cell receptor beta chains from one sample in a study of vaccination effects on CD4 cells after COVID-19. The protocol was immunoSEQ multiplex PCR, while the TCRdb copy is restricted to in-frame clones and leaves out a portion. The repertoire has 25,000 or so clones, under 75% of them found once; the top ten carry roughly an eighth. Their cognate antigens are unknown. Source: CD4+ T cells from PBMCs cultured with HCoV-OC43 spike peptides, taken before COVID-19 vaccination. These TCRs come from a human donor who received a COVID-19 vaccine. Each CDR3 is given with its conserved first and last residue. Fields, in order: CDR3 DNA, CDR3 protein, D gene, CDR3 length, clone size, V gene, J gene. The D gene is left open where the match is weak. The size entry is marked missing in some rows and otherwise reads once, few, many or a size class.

TGTGCCAGCAGCTTACGAACAGGGGGAGCAGAAAGAGGCTACACCTTC	CASSLRTGGAERGYTF	TRBD1	16	-	TRBV7-9	TRBJ1-2
TGCAGCGTTGCAGCGGGGGGCCTCACAGATACGCAGTATTTT	CSVAAGGLTDTQYF	TRBD2	14	-	TRBV29-1	TRBJ2-3
TGCAGCGGGACGGAACCCCCCTACGAGCAGTACTTC	CSGTEPPYEQYF	-	12	once	TRBV29-1	TRBJ2-7
TGCGCCAGCAGCCAAGAACAGGGGATGACCGGGGAGCTGTTTTTT	CASSQEQGMTGELFF	TRBD1	15	-	TRBV4-1	TRBJ2-2
TGTGCCATCAGAGACAGCGTGAAAAGCAATCAGCCCCAGCATTTT	CAIRDSVKSNQPQHF	-	15	once	TRBV10-3	TRBJ1-5
TGTGCCAGCAGTTACTCTCCGGGGGCTGGTGAAGCTTTCTTT	CASSYSPGAGEAFF	-	14	-	TRBV6-5	TRBJ1-1
TGTGCCAGCAGCGGGGGGGGTGGCTACACCTTC	CASSGGGGYTF	-	11	-	TRBV7-6	TRBJ1-2
TGTGCCAGCAGTCTCAGGGAACGGTCTGAGCAGTTCTTC	CASSLRERSEQFF	-	13	-	TRBV6-5	TRBJ2-1
TGTGCCAGCAGCGTAGTCTCGGCTAGCGGGAGCACAGATACGCAGTATTTT	CASSVVSASGSTDTQYF	TRBD2	17	-	TRBV9	TRBJ2-3
TGTGCCAGTAGTATAGTTCGTCAGAAGTATGGCTACACCTTC	CASSIVRQKYGYTF	-	14	few	TRBV19	TRBJ1-2
TGTGCCAGCAGTTTAACAGGGAACACTGAAGCTTTCTTT	CASSLTGNTEAFF	-	13	-	TRBV12-3/TRBV12-4	TRBJ1-1
TGTGCCAGCAGCCGAGACAGGGTCCACAATGAGCAGTTCTTC	CASSRDRVHNEQFF	TRBD1	14	once	TRBV11-2	TRBJ2-1
TGTGCCAGCGGACGCACAGATACGCAGTATTTT	CASGRTDTQYF	-	11	once	TRBV7-9	TRBJ2-3
TGTGCCAGTAGTATAGCTCCAGGCGCCTATGATGGCTACACCTTC	CASSIAPGAYDGYTF	-	15	-	TRBV19	TRBJ1-2
TGCGCCAGCAGCACAGGGGGAGAGACCCAGTACTTC	CASSTGGETQYF	TRBD1	12	-	TRBV10-2	TRBJ2-5
TGTGCCAGCAGCGTCTACAGGGATGGCAATCAGCCCCAGCATTTT	CASSVYRDGNQPQHF	-	15	once	TRBV5-4	TRBJ1-5
TGTGCCAGCAGGCCGGCGGGGAAAAACATTCAGTACTTC	CASRPAGKNIQYF	-	13	-	TRBV6-5	TRBJ2-4
TGTGCCAGCAGTTTATCGAAGCATAGCAATCAGCCCCAGCATTTT	CASSLSKHSNQPQHF	-	15	once	TRBV27	TRBJ1-5
TGTGCCAGCAGAGCCGGGACCACTGGCTACACCTTC	CASRAGTTGYTF	-	12	-	TRBV2	TRBJ1-2
TGCGCCAGCAGATATAAGCCGGGGACCGGGGTTGAAAAACTGTTTTTT	CASRYKPGTGVEKLFF	-	16	-	TRBV23-1	TRBJ1-4
TGCGCCAGCCGGACTAGCGGGGCGTACCAAGAGACCCAGTACTTC	CASRTSGAYQETQYF	TRBD2	15	-	TRBV5-1	TRBJ2-5
TGTGCCACCAGTGTTTCCCCCTATCGTTTCCCCTCCGAAGGGCAGTTCTTC	CATSVSPYRFPSEGQFF	-	17	few	TRBV24-1	TRBJ2-1
TGCGCCAGCAGCTTGGCAGCGGGTTCTGGAAACACCATATATTTT	CASSLAAGSGNTIYF	-	15	-	TRBV5-1	TRBJ1-3
TGTGCCAGCAGCGAAAGGGGGGGCTTAGGAAACACCATATATTTT	CASSERGGLGNTIYF	-	15	once	TRBV9	TRBJ1-3
TGTGCCAGCGGACAGGGAAAGGAAAACACCATATATTTT	CASGQGKENTIYF	TRBD1	13	-	TRBV6-8	TRBJ1-3
TGTGCCAGCTCACCTACATCCCCTGGGGGCCTTAGCAATCAGCCCCAGCATTTT	CASSPTSPGGLSNQPQHF	-	18	-	TRBV18	TRBJ1-5
TGTGCCAGCAGTTACTATCAGGGACGGACTGAAGCTTTCTTT	CASSYYQGRTEAFF	-	14	-	TRBV6-5	TRBJ1-1
TGTGCCAGCAGTTACTCAATCCAGGGGTTTCGTTCACCCCTCCACTTT	CASSYSIQGFRSPLHF	-	16	-	TRBV6-5	TRBJ1-6
TGCGCCAGCAGCTTACAGACAGGGGGATTGGAGACCCAGTACTTC	CASSLQTGGLETQYF	TRBD1	15	-	TRBV5-1	TRBJ2-5
TGTGCCAGCAGCGCAGTTGGTGGGTACAATGAGCAGTTCTTC	CASSAVGGYNEQFF	-	14	-	TRBV9	TRBJ2-1
TGCAGTGCTAGACTCTCGCATACGCAGTATTTT	CSARLSHTQYF	-	11	-	TRBV20-1	TRBJ2-3
TGTGCTAGTGGTTTGGTAGACAGTAATTCCCAAGCTTTCTTT	CASGLVDSNSQAFF	-	14	-	TRBV12-5	TRBJ1-1
TGTGCCATCACCGTGACAGGGACCGGGGAGCTGTTTTTT	CAITVTGTGELFF	TRBD1	13	-	TRBV10-3	TRBJ2-2
TGCGCCAGCAGCCAAGGAGGGGGTCTAGCGGGAGATGGGGAGCTGTTTTTT	CASSQGGGLAGDGELFF	TRBD2	17	-	TRBV4-1	TRBJ2-2
TGTGCCAGCAGCCAAGATCAGGGCGGAGCTATCACCACAGATACGCAGTATTTT	CASSQDQGGAITTDTQYF	-	18	-	TRBV14	TRBJ2-3
TGTGCCAGCCAACGAGTATCAGGCAATCAGCCCCAGCATTTT	CASQRVSGNQPQHF	-	14	few	TRBV7-8	TRBJ1-5
TGTGCCAGCTCAGCGATTTCGAGGGGCTCGACAGATACGCAGTATTTT	CASSAISRGSTDTQYF	-	16	-	TRBV6-6	TRBJ2-3